Given below is one T cell receptor beta chain in context. Its target is unknown. V lost 4 bases to trimming and J lost 5 bases; unmatched junction nucleotides: 7. This CDR3 comprises 16 residues. The germline V gene has CDR1 KGHSH and CDR2 LQKENI. The sample comes from a study of Ad26.COV2.S vaccination and SARS-CoV-2 variants. The protocol was immunoSEQ multiplex PCR, while the TCRdb copy is restricted to in-frame clones and leaves out a portion. The data show hundreds of thousands of clones, about 89% seen once. Study outcomes and limitations: Those who received the vaccine showed greater spike-specific TCR breadth than those given placebo.

Treatment here: 19 received Ad26.COV2.S at low or high dose, single or two shots; about 5 received placebo; per-sample allocation not given. On day 63 after the first injection, vaccine and placebo recipients gave samples. V is TRBV18 and J is TRBJ2-5; 13 positions agree with TRBD2. The clonotype comes from a person between 18 and 65 years old who received the Ad26.COV2.S COVID-19 vaccine or a placebo. The sample here was peripheral blood, taken in a trial of Ad26.COV2.S vaccine versus placebo. The CDR3 loop is CASSRQGTSGIETQYF. DNA for the CDR3: TGTGCCAGCTCACGGCAGGGGACTAGCGGGATTGAGACCCAGTACTTC.